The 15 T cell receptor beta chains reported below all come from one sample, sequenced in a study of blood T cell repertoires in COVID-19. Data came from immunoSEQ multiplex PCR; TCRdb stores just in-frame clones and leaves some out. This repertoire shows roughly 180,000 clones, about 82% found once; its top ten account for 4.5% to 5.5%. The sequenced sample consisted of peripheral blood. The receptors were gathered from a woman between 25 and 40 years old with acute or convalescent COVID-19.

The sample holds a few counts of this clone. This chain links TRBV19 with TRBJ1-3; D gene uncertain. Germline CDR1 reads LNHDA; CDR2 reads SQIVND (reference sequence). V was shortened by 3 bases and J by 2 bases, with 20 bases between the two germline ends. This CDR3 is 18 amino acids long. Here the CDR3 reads CASSIEFLQAATGNTIYF. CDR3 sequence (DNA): TGTGCCAGTAGTATCGAATTTCTGCAGGCCGCGACTGGAAACACCATATATTTT.

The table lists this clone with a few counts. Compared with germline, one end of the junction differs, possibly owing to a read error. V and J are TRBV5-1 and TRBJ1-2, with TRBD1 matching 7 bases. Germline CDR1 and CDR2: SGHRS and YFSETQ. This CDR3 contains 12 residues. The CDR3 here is CASSLDAGGPSF. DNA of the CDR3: TGCGCCAGCAGCTTAGACGCAGGGGGACCAAGCTTC.

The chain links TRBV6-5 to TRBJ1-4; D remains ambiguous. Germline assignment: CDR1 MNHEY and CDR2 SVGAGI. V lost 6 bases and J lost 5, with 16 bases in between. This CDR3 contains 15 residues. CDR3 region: CASRRGSDWNEKLFF. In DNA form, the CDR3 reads TGTGCCAGCAGACGGGGAAGCGATTGGAATGAAAAACTGTTTTTT.

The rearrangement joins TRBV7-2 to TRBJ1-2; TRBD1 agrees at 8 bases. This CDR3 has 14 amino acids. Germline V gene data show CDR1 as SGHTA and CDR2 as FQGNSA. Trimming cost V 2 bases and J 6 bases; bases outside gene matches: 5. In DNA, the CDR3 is TGTGCCAGCAGCTTATCGTCAGGGGGCGATGGCTACACCTTC. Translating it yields CASSLSSGGDGYTF. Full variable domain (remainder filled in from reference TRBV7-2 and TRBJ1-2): GAGVSQSPSNKVTEKGKDVELRCDPISGHTALYWYRQSLGQGLEFLIYFQGNSAPDKSGLPSDRFSAERTGGSVSTLTIQRTQQEDSAVYLCASSLSSGGDGYTFGSGTRLTVV.

The CDR3 DNA follows: TGTGCCAGCAGTTTAATACAGGGGCTTTCGAATTCACCCCTCCACTTT. Translation gives CASSLIQGLSNSPLHF. The J gene is TRBJ1-6, the V gene TRBV28; 7 bases line up with TRBD1. Germline V gene sequence: CDR1 MDHEN, CDR2 SYDVKM. This CDR3 contains 16 residues. Trimming cost V 2 bases and J 7 bases; bases outside gene matches: 8.

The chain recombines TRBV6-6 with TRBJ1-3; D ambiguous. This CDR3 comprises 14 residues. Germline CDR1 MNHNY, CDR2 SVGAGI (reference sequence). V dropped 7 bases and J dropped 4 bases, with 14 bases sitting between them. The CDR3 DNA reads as TGTGCCAGCAAACAAATGGGAGGAGGAAACACCATATATTTT. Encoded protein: CASKQMGGGNTIYF.

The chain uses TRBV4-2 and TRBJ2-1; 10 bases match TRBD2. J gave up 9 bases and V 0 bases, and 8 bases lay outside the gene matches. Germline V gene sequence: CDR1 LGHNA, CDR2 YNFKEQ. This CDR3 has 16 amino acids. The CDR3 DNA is TGTGCCAGCAGCCAAGATCGGCTAGCGGGAGCCATTGAGCAGTTCTTC. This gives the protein CASSQDRLAGAIEQFF.

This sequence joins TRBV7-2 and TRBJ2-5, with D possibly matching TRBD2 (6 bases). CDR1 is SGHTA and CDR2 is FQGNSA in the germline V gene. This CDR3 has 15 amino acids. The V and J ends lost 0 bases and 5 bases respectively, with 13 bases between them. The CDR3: CASSLAEGTLETQYF. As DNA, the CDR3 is TGTGCCAGCAGCTTAGCGGAGGGTACGTTGGAGACCCAGTACTTC.

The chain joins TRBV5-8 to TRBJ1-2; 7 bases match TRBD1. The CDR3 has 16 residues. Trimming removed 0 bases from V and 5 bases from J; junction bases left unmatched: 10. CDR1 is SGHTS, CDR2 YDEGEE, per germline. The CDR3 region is CASSLGPPQGWYGYTF. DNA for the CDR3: TGTGCCAGCAGCTTGGGGCCCCCACAGGGGTGGTATGGCTACACCTTC.

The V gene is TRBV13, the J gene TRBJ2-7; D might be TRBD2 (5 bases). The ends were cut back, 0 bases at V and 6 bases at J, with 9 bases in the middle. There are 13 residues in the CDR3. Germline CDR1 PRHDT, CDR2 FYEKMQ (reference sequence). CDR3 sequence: CASSLGGRGEQYF. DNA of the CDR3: TGTGCCAGCAGCTTAGGGGGCCGGGGCGAGCAGTACTTC.

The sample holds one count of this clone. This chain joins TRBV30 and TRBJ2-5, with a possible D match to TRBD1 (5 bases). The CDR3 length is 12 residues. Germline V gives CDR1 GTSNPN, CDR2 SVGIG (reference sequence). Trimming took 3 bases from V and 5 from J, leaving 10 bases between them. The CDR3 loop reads CAWRLAGETQYF. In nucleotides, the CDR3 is TGTGCCTGGAGACTCGCAGGGGAGACCCAGTACTTC.

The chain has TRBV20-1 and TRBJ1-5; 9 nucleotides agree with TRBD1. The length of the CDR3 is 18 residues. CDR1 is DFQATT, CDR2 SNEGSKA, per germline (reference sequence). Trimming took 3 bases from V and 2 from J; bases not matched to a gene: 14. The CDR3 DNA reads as TGCAGTGCTAGTCGCCGGGACAGGGTTCCCCAGGGCAATCAGCCCCAGCATTTT. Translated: CSASRRDRVPQGNQPQHF.

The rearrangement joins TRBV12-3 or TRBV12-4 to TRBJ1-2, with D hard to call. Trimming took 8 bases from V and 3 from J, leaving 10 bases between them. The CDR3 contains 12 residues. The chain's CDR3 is CASVGGDYGYTF. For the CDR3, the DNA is TGTGCCAGCGTGGGAGGAGACTATGGCTACACCTTC.

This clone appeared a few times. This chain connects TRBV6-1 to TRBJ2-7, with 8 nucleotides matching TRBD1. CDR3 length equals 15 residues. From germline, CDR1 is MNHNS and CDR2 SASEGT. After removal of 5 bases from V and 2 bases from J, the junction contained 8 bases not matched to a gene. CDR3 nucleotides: TGTGCCAGCAGTACCTCCGGGACAGGCCCCTACGAGCAGTACTTC. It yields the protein CASSTSGTGPYEQYF.

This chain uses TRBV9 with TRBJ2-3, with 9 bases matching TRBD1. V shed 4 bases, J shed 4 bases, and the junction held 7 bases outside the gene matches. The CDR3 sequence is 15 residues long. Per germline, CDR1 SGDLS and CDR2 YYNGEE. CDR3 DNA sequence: TGTGCCAGCAGCCTCAGGACAGGGGCCTCAGATACGCAGTATTTT. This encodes CASSLRTGASDTQYF. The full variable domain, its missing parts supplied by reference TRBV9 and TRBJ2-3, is DSGVTQTPKHLITATGQRVTLRCSPRSGDLSVYWYQQSLDQGLQFLIQYYNGEERAKGNILERFSAQQFPDLHSELNLSSLELGDSALYFCASSLRTGASDTQYFGPGTRLTVL.